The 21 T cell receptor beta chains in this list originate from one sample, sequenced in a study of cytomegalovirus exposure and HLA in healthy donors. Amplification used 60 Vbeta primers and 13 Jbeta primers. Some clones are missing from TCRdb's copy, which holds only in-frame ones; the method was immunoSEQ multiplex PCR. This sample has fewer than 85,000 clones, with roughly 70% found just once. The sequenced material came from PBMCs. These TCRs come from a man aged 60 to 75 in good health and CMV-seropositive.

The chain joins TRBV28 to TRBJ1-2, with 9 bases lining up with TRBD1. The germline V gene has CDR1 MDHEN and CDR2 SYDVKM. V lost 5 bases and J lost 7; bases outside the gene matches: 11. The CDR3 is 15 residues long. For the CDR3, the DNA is TGTGCCAGCAGTGCCCCGGGACAGGGAGTCGTTGGCTACACCTTC. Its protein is CASSAPGQGVVGYTF.

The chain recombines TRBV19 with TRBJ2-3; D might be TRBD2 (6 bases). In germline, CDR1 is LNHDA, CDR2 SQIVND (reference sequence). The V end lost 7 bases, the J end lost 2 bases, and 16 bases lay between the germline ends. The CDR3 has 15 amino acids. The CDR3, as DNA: TGTGCCAGTAACCCACTCGGACTAACCACAGATACGCAGTATTTT. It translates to CASNPLGLTTDTQYF.

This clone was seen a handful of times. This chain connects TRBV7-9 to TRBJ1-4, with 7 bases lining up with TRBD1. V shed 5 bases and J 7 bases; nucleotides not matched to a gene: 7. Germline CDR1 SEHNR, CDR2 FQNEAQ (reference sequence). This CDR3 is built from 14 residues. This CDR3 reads CASSPRQGGEKLFF. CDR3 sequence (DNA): TGTGCCAGCAGCCCCCGACAGGGAGGTGAAAAACTGTTTTTT.

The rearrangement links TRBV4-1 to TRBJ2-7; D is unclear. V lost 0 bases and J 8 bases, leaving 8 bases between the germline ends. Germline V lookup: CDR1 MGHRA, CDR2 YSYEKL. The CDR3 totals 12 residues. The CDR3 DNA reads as TGCGCCAGCAGCCAAGACGGTGTAAAGCAGTACTTC. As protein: CASSQDGVKQYF.

The CDR3 DNA is TGCGCCAGCAGCCTTCCCGCGGCCAGCACCCAAGAGACCCAGTACTTC. Translated: CASSLPAASTQETQYF. This chain uses TRBV4-1 with TRBJ2-5, with no clear D. V gave up 4 bases and J gave up 1 base, with 16 bases separating them. CDR3 size: 16 residues. Germline V gives CDR1 MGHRA, CDR2 YSYEKL.

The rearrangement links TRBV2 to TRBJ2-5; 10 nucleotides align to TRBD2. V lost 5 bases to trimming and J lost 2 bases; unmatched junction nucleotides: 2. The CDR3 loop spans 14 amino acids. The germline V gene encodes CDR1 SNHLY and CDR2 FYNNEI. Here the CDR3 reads CASSLTSGQETQYF. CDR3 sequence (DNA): TGTGCCAGCAGTTTGACTAGCGGGCAAGAGACCCAGTACTTC.

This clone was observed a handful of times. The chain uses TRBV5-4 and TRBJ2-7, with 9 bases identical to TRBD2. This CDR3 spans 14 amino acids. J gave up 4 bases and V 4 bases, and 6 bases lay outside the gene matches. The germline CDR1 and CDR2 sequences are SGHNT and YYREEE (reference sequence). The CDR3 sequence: CASSPVAGAYEQYF. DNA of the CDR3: TGTGCCAGCAGCCCCGTAGCGGGAGCTTACGAGCAGTACTTC.

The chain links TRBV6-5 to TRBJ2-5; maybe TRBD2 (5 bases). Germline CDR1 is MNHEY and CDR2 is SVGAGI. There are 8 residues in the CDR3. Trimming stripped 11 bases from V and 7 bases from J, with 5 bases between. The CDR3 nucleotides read TGTGCCGGAGGGACCCAGTACTTC. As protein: CAGGTQYF.

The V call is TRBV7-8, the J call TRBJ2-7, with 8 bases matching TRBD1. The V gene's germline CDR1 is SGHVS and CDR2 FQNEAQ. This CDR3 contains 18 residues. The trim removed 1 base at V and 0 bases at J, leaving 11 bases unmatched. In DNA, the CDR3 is TGTGCCAGCAGCTTAGTGACAGGGGCGCTTCGTGGCTCCTACGAGCAGTACTTC. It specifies CASSLVTGALRGSYEQYF.

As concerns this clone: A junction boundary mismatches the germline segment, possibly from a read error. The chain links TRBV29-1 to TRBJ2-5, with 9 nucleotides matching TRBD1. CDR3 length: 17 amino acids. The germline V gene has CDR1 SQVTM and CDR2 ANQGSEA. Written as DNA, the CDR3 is TGCAGCATTGAAGATTGGGGAACAGGGGGCGGGCAAGAGACCCAGTACTTC. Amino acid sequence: CSIEDWGTGGGQETQYF.

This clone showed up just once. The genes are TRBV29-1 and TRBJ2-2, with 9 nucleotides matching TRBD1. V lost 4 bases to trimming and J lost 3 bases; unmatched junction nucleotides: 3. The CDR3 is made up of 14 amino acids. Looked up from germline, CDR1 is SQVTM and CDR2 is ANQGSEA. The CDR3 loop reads CSVGTGDDTGELFF. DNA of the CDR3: TGCAGCGTTGGGACAGGGGACGACACCGGGGAGCTGTTTTTT.

The CDR3 DNA reads TGTGCCAGCAGCTTAGAGGCTAGTTTTACAGATACGCAGTATTTT. Encoded protein: CASSLEASFTDTQYF. The chain combines TRBV7-6 with TRBJ2-3; D ambiguous. Germline assignment: CDR1 SGHVS and CDR2 FNYEAQ. V was shortened by 1 base and J by 3 bases, with 11 bases between the two germline ends. There are 15 residues in the CDR3.

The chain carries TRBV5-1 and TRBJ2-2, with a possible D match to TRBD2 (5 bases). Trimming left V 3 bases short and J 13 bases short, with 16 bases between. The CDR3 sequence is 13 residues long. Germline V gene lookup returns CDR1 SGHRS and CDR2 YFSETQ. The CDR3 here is CASSSTNIAALFF. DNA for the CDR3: TGCGCCAGCAGCTCGACTAACATTGCGGCGCTGTTTTTT.

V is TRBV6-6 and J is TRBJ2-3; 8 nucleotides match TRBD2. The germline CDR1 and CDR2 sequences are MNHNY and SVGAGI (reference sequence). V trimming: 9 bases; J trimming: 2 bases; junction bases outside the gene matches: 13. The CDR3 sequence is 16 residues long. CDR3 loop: CASCPGGGPSTDTQYF. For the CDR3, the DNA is TGTGCCAGTTGCCCAGGCGGGGGGCCCTCCACAGATACGCAGTATTTT.

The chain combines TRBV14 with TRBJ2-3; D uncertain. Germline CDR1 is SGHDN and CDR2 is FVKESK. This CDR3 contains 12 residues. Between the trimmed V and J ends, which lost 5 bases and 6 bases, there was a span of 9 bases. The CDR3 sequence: CASSLAGDTQYF. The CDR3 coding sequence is TGTGCCAGCAGCTTAGCCGGTGATACGCAGTATTTT.

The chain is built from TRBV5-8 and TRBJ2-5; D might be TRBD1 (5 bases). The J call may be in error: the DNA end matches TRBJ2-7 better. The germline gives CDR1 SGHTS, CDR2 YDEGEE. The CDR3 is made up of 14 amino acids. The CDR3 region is CASSLGGGASEQYF. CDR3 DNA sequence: TGTGCCAGCAGCTTGGGTGGTGGGGCGAGCGAGCAGTACTTC.

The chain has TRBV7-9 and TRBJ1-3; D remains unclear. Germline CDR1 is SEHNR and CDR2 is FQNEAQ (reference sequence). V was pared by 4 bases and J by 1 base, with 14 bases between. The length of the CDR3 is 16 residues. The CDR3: CASSSSTGKSGNTIYF. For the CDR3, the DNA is TGTGCCAGCAGCTCGTCGACCGGGAAGTCTGGAAACACCATATATTTT.

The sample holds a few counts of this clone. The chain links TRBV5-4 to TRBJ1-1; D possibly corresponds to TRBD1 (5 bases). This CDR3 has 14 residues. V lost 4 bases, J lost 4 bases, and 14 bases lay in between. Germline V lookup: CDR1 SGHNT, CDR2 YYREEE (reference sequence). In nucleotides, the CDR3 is TGTGCCAGCAGCCCTGTCACCGGGGGCACTGAAGCTTTCTTT. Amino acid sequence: CASSPVTGGTEAFF.

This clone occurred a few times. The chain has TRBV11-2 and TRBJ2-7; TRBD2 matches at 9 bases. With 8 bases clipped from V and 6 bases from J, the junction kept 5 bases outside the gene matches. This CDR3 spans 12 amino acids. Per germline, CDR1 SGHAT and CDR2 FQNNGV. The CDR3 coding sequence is TGTGCCAGCGCTAGCGGGACGCGCGAGCAGTACTTC. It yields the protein CASASGTREQYF.

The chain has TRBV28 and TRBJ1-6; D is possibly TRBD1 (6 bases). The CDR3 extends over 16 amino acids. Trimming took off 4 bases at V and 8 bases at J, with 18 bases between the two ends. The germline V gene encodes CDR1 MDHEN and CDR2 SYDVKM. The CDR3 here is CASSSGGAVIDSPLHF. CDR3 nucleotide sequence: TGTGCCAGCAGTTCGGGGGGCGCGGTCATCGATTCACCCCTCCACTTT.

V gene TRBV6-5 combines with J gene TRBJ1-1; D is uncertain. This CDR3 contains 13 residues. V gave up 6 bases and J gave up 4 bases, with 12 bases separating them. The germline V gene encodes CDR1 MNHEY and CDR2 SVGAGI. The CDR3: CASSLSGSTEAFF. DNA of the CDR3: TGTGCCAGCAGCCTTTCGGGGTCCACTGAAGCTTTCTTT.